The clone carrying this TCR beta chain was recorded a few times. The antigen is unknown. A clone one base away is much larger, so this may be a read error. The data are from a study of T cells after yellow fever vaccination. Study findings and constraints: Detected again after the booster were most primary-vaccination clones, at 95% to 98% CD4 and 80% to 90% CD8. High-abundance clonotypes from the bulk population could contaminate FACS-sorted repertoires. It was a weaker secondary response, yet one that peaked faster, at day 5 versus 15.

V was trimmed by 3 bases and J by 2 bases, leaving 4 bases between them. The CDR3 spans 12 residues. Germline V gene sequence: CDR1 SNHLY, CDR2 FYNNEI. The TCR cDNA carried a universal primer site and UMIs from 5'RACE template switching. TCRdb processed the 5' RACE reads anew with MiXCR; each CDR3 protein has one entry. Of 450,000 to 550,000 distinct CDR3 sequences in the sample, 21% were seen once. The sequence came from a man younger than 35 who received the YFV17D yellow fever vaccine. The rearrangement links TRBV2 to TRBJ1-1; no definite D call. This material consisted of PBMCs, taken about 20 days after the first yellow fever vaccination. The CDR3 sequence: CASSDRNTEAFF. In nucleotides, the CDR3 is TGTGCCAGCAGTGACAGAAACACTGAAGCTTTCTTT.